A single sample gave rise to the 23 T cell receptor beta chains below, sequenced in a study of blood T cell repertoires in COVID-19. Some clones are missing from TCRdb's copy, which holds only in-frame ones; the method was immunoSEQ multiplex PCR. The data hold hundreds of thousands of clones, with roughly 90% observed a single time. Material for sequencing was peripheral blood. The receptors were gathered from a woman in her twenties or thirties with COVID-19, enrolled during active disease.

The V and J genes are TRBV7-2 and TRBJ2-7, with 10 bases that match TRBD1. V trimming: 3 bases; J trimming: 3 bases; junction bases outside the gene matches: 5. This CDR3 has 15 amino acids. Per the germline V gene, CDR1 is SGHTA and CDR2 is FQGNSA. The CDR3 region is CASSFGQGGLYEQYV. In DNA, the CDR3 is TGTGCCAGCAGCTTTGGACAGGGGGGCCTCTACGAGCAGTACGTC.

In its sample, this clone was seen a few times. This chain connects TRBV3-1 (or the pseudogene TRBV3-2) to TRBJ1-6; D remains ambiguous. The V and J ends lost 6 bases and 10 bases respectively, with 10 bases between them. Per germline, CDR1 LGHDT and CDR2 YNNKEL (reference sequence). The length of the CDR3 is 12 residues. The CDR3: CASRTSGSPLHF. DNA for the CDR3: TGTGCCAGCAGAACGAGCGGATCACCCCTCCACTTT.

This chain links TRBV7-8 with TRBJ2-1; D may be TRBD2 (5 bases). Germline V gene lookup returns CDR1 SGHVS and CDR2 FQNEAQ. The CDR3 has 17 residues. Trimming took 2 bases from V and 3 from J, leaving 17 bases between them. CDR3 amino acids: CASSLLVGGSYYNEQFF. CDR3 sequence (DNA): TGTGCCAGCAGCTTACTGGTAGGTGGGAGTTACTACAATGAGCAGTTCTTC.

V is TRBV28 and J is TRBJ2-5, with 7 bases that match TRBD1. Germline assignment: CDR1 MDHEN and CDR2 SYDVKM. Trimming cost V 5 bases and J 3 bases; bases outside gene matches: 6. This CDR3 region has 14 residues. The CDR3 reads CASSPGTAEETQYF. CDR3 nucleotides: TGTGCCAGCAGTCCCGGGACAGCCGAAGAGACCCAGTACTTC.

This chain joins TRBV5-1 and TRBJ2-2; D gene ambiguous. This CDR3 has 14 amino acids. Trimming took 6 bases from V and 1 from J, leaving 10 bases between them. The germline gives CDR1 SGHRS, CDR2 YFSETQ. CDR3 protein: CASKIAGNTGELFF. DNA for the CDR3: TGCGCCAGCAAGATCGCAGGGAACACCGGGGAGCTGTTTTTT.

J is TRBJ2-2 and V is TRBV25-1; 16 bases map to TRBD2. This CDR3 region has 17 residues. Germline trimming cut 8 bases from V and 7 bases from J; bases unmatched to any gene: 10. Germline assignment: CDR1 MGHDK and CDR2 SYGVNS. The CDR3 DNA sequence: TGTGCCAGCGCGGGACTAGCGGGAGGGCCAATTCACGGGGAGCTGTTTTTT. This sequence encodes CASAGLAGGPIHGELFF.

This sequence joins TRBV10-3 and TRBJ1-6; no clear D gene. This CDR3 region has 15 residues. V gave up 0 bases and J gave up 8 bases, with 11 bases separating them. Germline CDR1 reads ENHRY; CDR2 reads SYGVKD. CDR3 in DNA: TGTGCCATCAGTGAGTCTACAGTCACGGATTCACCCCTCCACTTT. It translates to CAISESTVTDSPLHF.

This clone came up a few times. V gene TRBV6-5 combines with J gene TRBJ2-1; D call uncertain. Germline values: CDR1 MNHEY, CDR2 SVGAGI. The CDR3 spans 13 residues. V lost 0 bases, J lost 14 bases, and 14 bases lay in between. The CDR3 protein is CASSYSGKAVEFF. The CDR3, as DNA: TGTGCCAGCAGTTACTCGGGCAAGGCAGTGGAGTTCTTC.

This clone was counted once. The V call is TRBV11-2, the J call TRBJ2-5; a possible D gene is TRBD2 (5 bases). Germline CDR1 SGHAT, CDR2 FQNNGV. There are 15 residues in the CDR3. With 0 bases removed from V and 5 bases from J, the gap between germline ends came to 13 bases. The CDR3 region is CASSLDPGFTETQYF. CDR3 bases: TGTGCCAGCAGCTTAGATCCGGGGTTTACGGAGACCCAGTACTTC.

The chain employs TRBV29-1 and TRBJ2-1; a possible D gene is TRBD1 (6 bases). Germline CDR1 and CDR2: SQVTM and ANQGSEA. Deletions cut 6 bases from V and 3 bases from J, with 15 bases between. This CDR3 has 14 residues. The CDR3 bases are TGCAGCGTAGATGACAGGCCCCTCTACAATGAGCAGTTCTTC. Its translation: CSVDDRPLYNEQFF.

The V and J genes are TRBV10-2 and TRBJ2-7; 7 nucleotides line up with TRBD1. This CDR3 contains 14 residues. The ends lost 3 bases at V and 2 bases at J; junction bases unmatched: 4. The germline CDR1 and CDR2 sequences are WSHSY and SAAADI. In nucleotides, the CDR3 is TGCGCCAGCAGTGAAGGGGGCAAACCCTACGAGCAGTACTTC. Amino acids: CASSEGGKPYEQYF.

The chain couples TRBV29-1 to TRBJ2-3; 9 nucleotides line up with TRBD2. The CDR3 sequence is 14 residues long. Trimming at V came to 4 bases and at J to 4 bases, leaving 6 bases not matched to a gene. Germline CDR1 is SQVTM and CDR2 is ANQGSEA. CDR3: CSVAPSGIADTQYF. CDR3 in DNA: TGCAGCGTTGCCCCTAGCGGGATTGCAGATACGCAGTATTTT.

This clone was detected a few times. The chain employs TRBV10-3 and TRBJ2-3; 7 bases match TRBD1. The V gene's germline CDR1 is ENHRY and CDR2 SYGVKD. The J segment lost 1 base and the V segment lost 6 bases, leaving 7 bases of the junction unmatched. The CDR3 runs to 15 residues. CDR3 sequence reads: CAIRLETGGTDTQYF. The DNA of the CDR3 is TGTGCCATCAGGCTGGAAACAGGGGGCACAGATACGCAGTATTTT.

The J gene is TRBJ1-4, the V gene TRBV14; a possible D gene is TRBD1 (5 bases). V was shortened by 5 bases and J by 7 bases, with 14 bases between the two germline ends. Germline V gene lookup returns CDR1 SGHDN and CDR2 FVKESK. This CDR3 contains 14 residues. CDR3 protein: CASSFRGIGEKLFF. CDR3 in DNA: TGTGCCAGCAGCTTTAGGGGTATCGGTGAAAAACTGTTTTTT.

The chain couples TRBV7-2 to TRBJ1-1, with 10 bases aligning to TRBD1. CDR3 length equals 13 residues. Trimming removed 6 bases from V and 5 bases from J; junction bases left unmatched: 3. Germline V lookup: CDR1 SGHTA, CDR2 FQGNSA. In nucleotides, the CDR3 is TGTGCCAGCAGGCGGACAGGGGGGACTGAAGCTTTCTTT. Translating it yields CASRRTGGTEAFF.

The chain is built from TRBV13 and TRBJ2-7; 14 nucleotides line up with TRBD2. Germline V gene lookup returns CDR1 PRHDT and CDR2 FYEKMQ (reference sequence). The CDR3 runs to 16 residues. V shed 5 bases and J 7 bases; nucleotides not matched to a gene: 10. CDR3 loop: CASSPPGTSGGPEQYF. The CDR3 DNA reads TGTGCCAGCAGCCCGCCCGGGACTAGCGGGGGCCCTGAGCAGTACTTC.

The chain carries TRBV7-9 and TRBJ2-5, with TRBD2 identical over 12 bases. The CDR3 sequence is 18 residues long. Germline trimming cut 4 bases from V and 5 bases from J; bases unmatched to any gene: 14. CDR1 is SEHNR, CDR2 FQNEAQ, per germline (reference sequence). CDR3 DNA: TGTGCCAGCAGCTCTCCCCTAGCGGGAGGGCCCGGGGGGGAGACCCAGTACTTC. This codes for CASSSPLAGGPGGETQYF.

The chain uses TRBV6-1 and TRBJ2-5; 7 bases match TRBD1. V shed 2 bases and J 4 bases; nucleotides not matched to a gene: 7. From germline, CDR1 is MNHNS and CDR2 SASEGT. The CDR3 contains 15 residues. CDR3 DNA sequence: TGTGCCAGCAGTGAACCGGGAAGGGGGCGAGAGACCCAGTACTTC. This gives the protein CASSEPGRGRETQYF.

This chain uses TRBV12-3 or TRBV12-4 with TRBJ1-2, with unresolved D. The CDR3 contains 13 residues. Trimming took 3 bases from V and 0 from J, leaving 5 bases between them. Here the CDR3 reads CASSLSSNYGYTF. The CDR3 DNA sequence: TGTGCCAGCAGTTTGTCGTCTAACTATGGCTACACCTTC.

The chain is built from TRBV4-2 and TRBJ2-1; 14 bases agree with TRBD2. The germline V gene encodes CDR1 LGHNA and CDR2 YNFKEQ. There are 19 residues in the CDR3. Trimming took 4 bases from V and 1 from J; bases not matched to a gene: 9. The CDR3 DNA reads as TGTGCCAGCAGCCTTCAGACTAGCGGGGGGGGTAGTTCCTACAATGAGCAGTTCTTC. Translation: CASSLQTSGGGSSYNEQFF.

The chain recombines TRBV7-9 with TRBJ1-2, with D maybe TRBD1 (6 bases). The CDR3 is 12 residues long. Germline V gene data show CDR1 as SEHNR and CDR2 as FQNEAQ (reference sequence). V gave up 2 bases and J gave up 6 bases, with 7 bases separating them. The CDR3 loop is CASSLQGNGYTF. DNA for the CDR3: TGTGCCAGCAGCTTACAGGGGAATGGCTACACCTTC.

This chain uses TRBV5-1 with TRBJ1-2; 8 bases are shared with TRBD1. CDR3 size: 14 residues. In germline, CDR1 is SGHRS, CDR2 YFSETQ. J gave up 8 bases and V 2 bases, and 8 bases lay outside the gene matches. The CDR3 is CASSLGQGANGYTF. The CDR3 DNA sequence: TGCGCCAGCAGCTTAGGGCAGGGGGCGAACGGCTACACCTTC.

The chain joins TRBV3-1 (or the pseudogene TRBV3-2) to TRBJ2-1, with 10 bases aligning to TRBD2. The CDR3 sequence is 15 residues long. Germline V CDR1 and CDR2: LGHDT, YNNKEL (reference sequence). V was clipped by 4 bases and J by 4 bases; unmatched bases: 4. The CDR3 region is CASSPGLAEYNEQFF. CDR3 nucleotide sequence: TGTGCCAGCAGCCCCGGACTAGCGGAATACAATGAGCAGTTCTTC.